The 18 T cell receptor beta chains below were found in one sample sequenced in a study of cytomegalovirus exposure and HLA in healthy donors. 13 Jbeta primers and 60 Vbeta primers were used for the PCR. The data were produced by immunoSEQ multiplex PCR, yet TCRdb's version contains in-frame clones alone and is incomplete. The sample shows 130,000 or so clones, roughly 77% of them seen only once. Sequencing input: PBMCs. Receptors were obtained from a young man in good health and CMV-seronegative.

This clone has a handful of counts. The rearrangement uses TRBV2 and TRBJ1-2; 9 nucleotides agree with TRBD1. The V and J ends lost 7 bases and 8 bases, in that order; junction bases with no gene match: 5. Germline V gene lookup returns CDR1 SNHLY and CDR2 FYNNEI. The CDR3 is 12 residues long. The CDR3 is CASTGTGQGYTF. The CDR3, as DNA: TGTGCCAGCACCGGGACAGGGCAAGGCTACACCTTC.

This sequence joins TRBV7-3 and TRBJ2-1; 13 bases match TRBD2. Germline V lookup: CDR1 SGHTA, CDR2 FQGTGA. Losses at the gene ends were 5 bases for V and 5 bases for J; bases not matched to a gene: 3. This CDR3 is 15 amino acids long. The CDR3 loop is CASSKGLAGNNEQFF. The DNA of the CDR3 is TGTGCCAGCAGCAAGGGACTAGCGGGGAACAATGAGCAGTTCTTC.

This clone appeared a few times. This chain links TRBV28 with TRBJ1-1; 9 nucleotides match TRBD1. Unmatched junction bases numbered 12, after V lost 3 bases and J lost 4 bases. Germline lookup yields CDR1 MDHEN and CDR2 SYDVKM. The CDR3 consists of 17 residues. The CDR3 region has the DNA TGTGCCAGCAGTTTCCCCGAAACAGGGGGCGCGGCCACTGAAGCTTTCTTT. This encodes CASSFPETGGAATEAFF.

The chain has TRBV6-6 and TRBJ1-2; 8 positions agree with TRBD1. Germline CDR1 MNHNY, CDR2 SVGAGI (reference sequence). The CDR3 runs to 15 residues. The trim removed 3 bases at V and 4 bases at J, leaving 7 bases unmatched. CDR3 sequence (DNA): TGTGCCAGCAGTTATTCAGGACAGGGTGGCTATGGCTACACCTTC. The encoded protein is CASSYSGQGGYGYTF.

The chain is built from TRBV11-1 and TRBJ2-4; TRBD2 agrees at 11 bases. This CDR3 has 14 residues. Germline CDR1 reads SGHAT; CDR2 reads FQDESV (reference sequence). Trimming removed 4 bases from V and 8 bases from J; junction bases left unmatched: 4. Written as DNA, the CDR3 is TGTGCCAGCAGCTCTACTAGCGGGAGAGACATTCAGTACTTC. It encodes CASSSTSGRDIQYF.

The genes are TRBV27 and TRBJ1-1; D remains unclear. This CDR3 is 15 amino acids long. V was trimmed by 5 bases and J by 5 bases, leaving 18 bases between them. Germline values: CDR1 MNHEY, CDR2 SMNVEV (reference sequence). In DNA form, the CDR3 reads TGTGCCAGCAGTCCATTAGGCGCCTTGACAACTGAAGCTTTCTTT. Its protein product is CASSPLGALTTEAFF.

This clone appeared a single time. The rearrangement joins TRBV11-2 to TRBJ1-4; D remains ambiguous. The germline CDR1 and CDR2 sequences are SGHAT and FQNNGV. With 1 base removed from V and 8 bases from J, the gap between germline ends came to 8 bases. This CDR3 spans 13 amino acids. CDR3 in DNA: TGTGCCAGCAGCTTAGGAGTACCGGAAAAACTGTTTTTT. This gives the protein CASSLGVPEKLFF.

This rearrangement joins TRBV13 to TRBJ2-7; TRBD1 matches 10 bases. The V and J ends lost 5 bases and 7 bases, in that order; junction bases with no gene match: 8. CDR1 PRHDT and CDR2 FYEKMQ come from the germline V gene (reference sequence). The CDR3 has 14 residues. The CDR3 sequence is CASSPGTGAREQYF. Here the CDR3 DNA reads TGTGCCAGCAGCCCAGGGACAGGGGCCCGGGAGCAGTACTTC.

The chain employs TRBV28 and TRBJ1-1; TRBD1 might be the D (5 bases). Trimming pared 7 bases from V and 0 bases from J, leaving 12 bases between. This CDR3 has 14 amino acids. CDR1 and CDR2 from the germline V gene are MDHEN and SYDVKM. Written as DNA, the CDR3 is TGTGCCAGCATTCCCAGACAGTTGAACACTGAAGCTTTCTTT. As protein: CASIPRQLNTEAFF.

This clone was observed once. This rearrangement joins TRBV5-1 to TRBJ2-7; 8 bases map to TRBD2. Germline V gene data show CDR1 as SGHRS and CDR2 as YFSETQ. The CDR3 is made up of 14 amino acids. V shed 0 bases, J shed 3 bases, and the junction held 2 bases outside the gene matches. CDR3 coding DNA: TGCGCCAGCAGCTTGGCCACTAGCGGCTACGAGCAGTACTTC. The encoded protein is CASSLATSGYEQYF.

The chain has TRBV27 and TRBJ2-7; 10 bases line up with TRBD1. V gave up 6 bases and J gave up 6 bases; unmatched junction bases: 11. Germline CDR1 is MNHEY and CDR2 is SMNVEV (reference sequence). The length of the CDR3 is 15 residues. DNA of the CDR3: TGTGCCAGCAGAACAACCGGGACAGGGGTAAGCGAGCAGTACTTC. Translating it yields CASRTTGTGVSEQYF.

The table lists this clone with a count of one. This CDR3 is CASSGQGARNTIYF. CDR3 nucleotides: TGCGCCAGCAGTGGACAGGGGGCGAGGAACACCATATATTTT. The gene calls are TRBV10-1 and TRBJ1-3; 10 nucleotides line up with TRBD1. CDR3 size: 14 residues. CDR1 is WNHNN, CDR2 SYGVQD, per germline (reference sequence). Losses at the gene ends were 4 bases for V and 7 bases for J; bases not matched to a gene: 4.

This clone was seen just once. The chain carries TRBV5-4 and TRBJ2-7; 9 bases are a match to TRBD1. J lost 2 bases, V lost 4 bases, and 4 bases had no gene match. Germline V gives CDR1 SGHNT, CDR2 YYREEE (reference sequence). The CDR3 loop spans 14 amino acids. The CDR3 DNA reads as TGTGCCAGCAGCACCGGGACAGGGCCCTACGAGCAGTACTTC. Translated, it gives CASSTGTGPYEQYF.

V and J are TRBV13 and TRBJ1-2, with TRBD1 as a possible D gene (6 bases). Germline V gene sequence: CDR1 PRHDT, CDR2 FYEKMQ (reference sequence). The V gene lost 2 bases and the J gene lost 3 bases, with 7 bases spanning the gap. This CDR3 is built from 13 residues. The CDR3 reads CASSLKGDYGYTF. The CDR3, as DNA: TGTGCCAGCAGCTTAAAGGGGGACTATGGCTACACCTTC.

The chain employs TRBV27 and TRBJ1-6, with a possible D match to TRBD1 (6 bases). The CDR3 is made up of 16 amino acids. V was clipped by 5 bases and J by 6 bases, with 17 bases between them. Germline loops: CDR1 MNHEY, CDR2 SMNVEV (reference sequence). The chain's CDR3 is CASSPGVGQINSPLHF. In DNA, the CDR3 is TGTGCCAGCAGTCCCGGGGTCGGACAGATTAATTCACCCCTCCACTTT.

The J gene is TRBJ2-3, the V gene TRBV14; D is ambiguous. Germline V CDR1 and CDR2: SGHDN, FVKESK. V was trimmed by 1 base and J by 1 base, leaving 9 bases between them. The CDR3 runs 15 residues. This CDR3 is CASSQGQAGTDTQYF. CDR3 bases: TGTGCCAGCAGCCAAGGTCAGGCCGGCACAGATACGCAGTATTTT.

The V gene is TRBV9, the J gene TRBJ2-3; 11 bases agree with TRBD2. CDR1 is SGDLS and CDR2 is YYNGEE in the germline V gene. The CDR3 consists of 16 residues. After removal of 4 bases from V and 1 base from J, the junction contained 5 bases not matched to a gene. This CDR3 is CASSLTSGSGTDTQYF. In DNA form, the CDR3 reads TGTGCCAGCAGCCTAACTAGCGGGAGTGGCACAGATACGCAGTATTTT.

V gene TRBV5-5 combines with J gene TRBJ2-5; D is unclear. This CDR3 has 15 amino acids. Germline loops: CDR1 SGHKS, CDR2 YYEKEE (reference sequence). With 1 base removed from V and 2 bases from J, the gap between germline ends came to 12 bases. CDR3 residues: CASSLIPSSQETQYF. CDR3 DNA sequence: TGTGCCAGCAGCTTGATCCCTTCCAGTCAAGAGACCCAGTACTTC.